The 17 T cell receptor beta chains reported below all come from one sample, sequenced in a study of blood T cell repertoires in COVID-19. The method was immunoSEQ multiplex PCR; TCRdb's version includes in-frame clones alone and lacks a portion of them. The sample carries approximately 88,000 clones, about four fifths recorded once. The source material was peripheral blood. These receptors all stem from a woman older than 75 with active or convalescent COVID-19.

This rearrangement joins TRBV28 to TRBJ1-1; D is undetermined. Germline CDR1 reads MDHEN; CDR2 reads SYDVKM. The length of the CDR3 is 14 residues. V gave up 4 bases and J gave up 4 bases, with 13 bases separating them. Here the CDR3 reads CASSSLDRGTEAFF. CDR3 coding DNA: TGTGCCAGCAGTTCCCTGGACCGGGGCACTGAAGCTTTCTTT.

The genes are TRBV5-1 and TRBJ1-6, with 10 nucleotides matching TRBD1. Germline trimming cut 5 bases from V and 0 bases from J; bases unmatched to any gene: 5. This CDR3 is 17 amino acids long. CDR1 is SGHRS, CDR2 YFSETQ, per germline. CDR3 loop: CASSRGQGGSYNSPLHF. DNA for the CDR3: TGCGCCAGCAGTCGTGGACAGGGGGGCTCCTATAATTCACCCCTCCACTTT.

This clone was seen more than once but under ten times. V gene TRBV30 combines with J gene TRBJ1-1; no reliable D call. Between the trimmed V and J ends, which lost 4 bases and 10 bases, there was a span of 13 bases. Germline V gene data show CDR1 as GTSNPN and CDR2 as SVGIG (reference sequence). The CDR3 is 11 residues long. CDR3 nucleotides: TGTGCCTGGACCCAGACCGGAGTAGCTTTCTTT. It is translated as CAWTQTGVAFF. The full variable domain, completed using reference TRBV30 and TRBJ1-1, is SQTIHQWPATLVQPVGSPLSLECTVEGTSNPNLYWYRQAAGRGLQLLFYSVGIGQISSEVPQNLSASRPQDRQFILSSKKLLLSDSGFYLCAWTQTGVAFFGQGTRLTVV.

This clone was counted only a few times. The chain has TRBV10-3 and TRBJ1-4; 7 bases agree with TRBD1. The CDR3 loop spans 13 amino acids. Germline V lookup: CDR1 ENHRY, CDR2 SYGVKD. V dropped 8 bases and J dropped 5; count of bases not matched to a gene: 5. CDR3 region: CAIGDSGNEKLFF. The DNA for the CDR3 is TGTGCCATCGGGGACAGCGGAAATGAAAAACTGTTTTTT.

This chain joins TRBV6-5 and TRBJ1-4; 9 bases align to TRBD1. This CDR3 comprises 14 residues. Germline-derived CDR1 and CDR2 are MNHEY and SVGAGI. V dropped 4 bases and J dropped 11; count of bases not matched to a gene: 8. The CDR3 loop reads CASSSSGTGLKLFF. DNA for the CDR3: TGTGCCAGCAGTTCCTCCGGGACAGGGCTTAAACTGTTTTTT.

The chain is built from TRBV7-6 and TRBJ2-3; D gene ambiguous. In germline, CDR1 is SGHVS, CDR2 FNYEAQ. Trimming cost V 4 bases and J 2 bases, with 10 bases left between them. This CDR3 has 14 residues. As DNA, the CDR3 is TGTGCCAGCAGCTCTGACTTAAACACAGATACGCAGTATTTT. It codes for CASSSDLNTDTQYF. Using reference TRBV7-6 and TRBJ2-3 for the parts outside the CDR3, the full variable domain is GAGVSQSPRYKVTKRGQDVALRCDPISGHVSLYWYRQALGQGPEFLTYFNYEAQQDKSGLPNDRFSAERPEGSISTLTIQRTEQRDSAMYRCASSSDLNTDTQYFGPGTRLTVL.

This chain uses TRBV5-1 with TRBJ2-3, with 11 bases aligning to TRBD2. The CDR3 totals 15 residues. After removal of 4 bases from V and 3 bases from J, the junction contained 4 bases not matched to a gene. Germline loops: CDR1 SGHRS, CDR2 YFSETQ. The CDR3, as DNA: TGCGCCAGCAGCACCGCTAGCGGGAGGACAGATACGCAGTATTTT. Translation: CASSTASGRTDTQYF.

In its sample, this clone was seen a few times. The chain combines TRBV18 with TRBJ2-7; weak D call: TRBD1 (6 bases). Trimming shortened V by 4 bases and J by 2 bases, and 15 bases separated the two germline ends. CDR1 and CDR2 from the germline V gene are KGHSH and LQKENI. This CDR3 spans 15 amino acids. CDR3 coding DNA: TGTGCCAGCTCACACTCGGGACACGGACCCTACGAGCAGTACTTC. It yields the protein CASSHSGHGPYEQYF.

This clone was counted at least ten times. This sequence joins TRBV27 and TRBJ2-7, with 7 bases that match TRBD2. V was pared by 0 bases and J by 6 bases, with 8 bases of the junction left unmatched. Germline V lookup: CDR1 MNHEY, CDR2 SMNVEV (reference sequence). This CDR3 comprises 15 residues. The CDR3 here is CASSLSRGGSSEQYF. Written as DNA, the CDR3 is TGTGCCAGCAGTTTATCCCGGGGAGGGTCGAGCGAGCAGTACTTC.

This clone was observed a single time. V and J are TRBV5-1 and TRBJ2-7; 9 bases line up with TRBD1. The CDR3 is 14 residues long. V gave up 4 bases and J gave up 4 bases; unmatched junction bases: 6. CDR1 SGHRS and CDR2 YFSETQ come from the germline V gene. The CDR3 nucleotides read TGCGCCAGCAGCGTTCCGGGACAGGGATACGAGCAGTACTTC. This translates into CASSVPGQGYEQYF.

The chain couples TRBV5-4 to TRBJ1-6; 8 bases match TRBD1. There are 14 residues in the CDR3. The V segment lost 6 bases and the J segment 8 bases; nucleotides outside the gene matches: 7. Germline V lookup: CDR1 SGHNT, CDR2 YYREEE (reference sequence). CDR3 DNA: TGTGCCAGCAAAAAGACAGGGGCGGATTCACCCCTCCACTTT. Amino acids: CASKKTGADSPLHF.

This clone came up many times. The chain uses TRBV7-9 and TRBJ1-2; TRBD1 agrees at 7 bases. The V and J ends lost 5 bases and 4 bases, in that order; junction bases with no gene match: 10. This CDR3 has 15 amino acids. Per the germline V gene, CDR1 is SEHNR and CDR2 is FQNEAQ (reference sequence). DNA of the CDR3: TGTGCCAGCAGCCACCGGGACAGAGTCCCCTATGGCTACACCTTC. It codes for CASSHRDRVPYGYTF.

The V gene is TRBV6-2 or TRBV6-3, the J gene TRBJ1-1; possibly TRBD1 for D (6 bases). Germline V gene sequence: CDR1 MNHEY, CDR2 SVGEGT. V gave up 6 bases and J gave up 9 bases, with 20 bases separating them. The length of the CDR3 is 14 residues. CDR3 sequence (DNA): TGTGCCAGCAGCCTCCCCCCAGCAGGGGCGAAAGCTTTCTTT. Residues: CASSLPPAGAKAFF.

The chain links TRBV3-1 (or the pseudogene TRBV3-2) to TRBJ1-2; D gene unclear. The V gene lost 1 base and the J gene lost 2 bases, with 8 bases spanning the gap. This CDR3 contains 14 residues. Germline CDR1 is LGHDT and CDR2 is YNNKEL (reference sequence). In DNA form, the CDR3 reads TGTGCCAGCAGCCAAGCGCCGGGGAACTATGGCTACACCTTC. Protein sequence: CASSQAPGNYGYTF.

The chain links TRBV5-6 to TRBJ1-6; TRBD1 aligns across 9 bases. The CDR3 totals 17 residues. V lost 2 bases to trimming and J lost 1 base; unmatched junction nucleotides: 4. Looked up from germline, CDR1 is SGHDT and CDR2 is YYEEEE. The CDR3 protein is CASSLQGAGSYNSPLHF. The DNA of the CDR3 is TGTGCCAGCAGCTTACAGGGGGCCGGGTCCTATAATTCACCCCTCCACTTT.

This clone was seen once. J is TRBJ2-3 and V is TRBV7-9; TRBD1 might be the D (6 bases). Germline CDR1 is SEHNR and CDR2 is FQNEAQ (reference sequence). This CDR3 has 16 amino acids. Trimming shortened V by 4 bases and J by 0 bases, and 14 bases separated the two germline ends. CDR3 in amino acids: CASSSGTTSSTDTQYF. The CDR3 nucleotides read TGTGCCAGCAGCTCCGGGACAACCTCTAGCACAGATACGCAGTATTTT.

V is TRBV19 and J is TRBJ1-4; D is perhaps TRBD1 (6 bases). V was trimmed by 5 bases and J by 8 bases, leaving 12 bases between them. The germline CDR1 and CDR2 sequences are LNHDA and SQIVND (reference sequence). CDR3 length: 13 amino acids. The CDR3 reads CASSVQGREKLFF. For the CDR3, the DNA is TGTGCCAGTAGTGTACAGGGTAGAGAAAAACTGTTTTTT.